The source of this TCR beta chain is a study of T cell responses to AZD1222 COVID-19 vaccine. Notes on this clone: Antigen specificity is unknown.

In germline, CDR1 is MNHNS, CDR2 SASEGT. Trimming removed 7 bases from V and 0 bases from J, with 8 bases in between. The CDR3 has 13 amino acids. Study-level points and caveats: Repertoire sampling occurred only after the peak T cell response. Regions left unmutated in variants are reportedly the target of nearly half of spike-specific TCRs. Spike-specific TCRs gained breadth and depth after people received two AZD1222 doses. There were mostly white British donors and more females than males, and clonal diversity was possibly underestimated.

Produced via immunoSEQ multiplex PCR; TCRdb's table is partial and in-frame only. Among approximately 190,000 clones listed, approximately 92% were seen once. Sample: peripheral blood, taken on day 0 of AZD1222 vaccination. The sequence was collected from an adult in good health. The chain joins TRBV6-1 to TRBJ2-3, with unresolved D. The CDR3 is CASIYGSTDTQYF. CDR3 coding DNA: TGTGCCAGCATATACGGTAGCACAGATACGCAGTATTTT.